This TCR beta chain was found in a study of T cells in Graves' hyperthyroidism and ophthalmopathy. As to this clonotype: Its antigen is unknown. A much larger clonotype is one base distant, so this may be a read error.

Overall study results and limits: Blood shared most expanded thyroid clonotypes above 0.001.

Amplification targeted TCR beta CDR3 regions from RNA transcripts. The HTBI primer set drove a first-round RT-PCR of the TCR CDR3. TCRdb called the multiplex PCR reads again in MiXCR, with one record for every CDR3 protein. The sample includes hundreds of thousands of distinct CDR3 sequences, around 19% of them seen just once. This clonotype originated in a woman between 45 and 65 years old with Graves' hyperthyroidism that later progressed to Graves' ophthalmopathy. Sequences were obtained from blood.

Here the CDR3 reads CPSSEEGLQQETQYF. The DNA for the CDR3 is TGTCCCAGCAGTGAAGAGGGACTTCAACAAGAGACCCAGTACTTC. V usage is TRBV2 and J usage is TRBJ2-5; the D gene is possibly TRBD2 (6 bases). Germline-derived CDR1 and CDR2 are SNHLY and FYNNEI. The CDR3 extends over 15 amino acids.